The 9 T cell receptor beta chains listed next were all sequenced from one sample in a study of a mutant IDH1 vaccine in newly diagnosed glioma. Time point: week 5, during vaccination. Vaccinated patients received 300 ug of mutant IDH1 20-mer peptide per dose, with topical imiquimod. What these receptors recognize is not known. Data came from immunoSEQ multiplex PCR; TCRdb stores just in-frame clones and leaves some out. The sample has about 56,000 clones, about nine tenths seen once. This material consisted of PBMCs, taken from a glioma patient whose treatment included an IDH1 peptide vaccine. The source is a woman in her 40s with glioma.

The chain uses TRBV6-6 and TRBJ2-1, with 14 bases aligning to TRBD2. The CDR3 covers 15 residues. Germline V lookup: CDR1 MNHNY, CDR2 SVGAGI (reference sequence). V shed 4 bases and J 5 bases; nucleotides not matched to a gene: 1. CDR3 amino acids: CASSWGLAGDNEQFF. In DNA, the CDR3 is TGTGCCAGCAGTTGGGGACTAGCGGGAGACAATGAGCAGTTCTTC.

The genes are TRBV7-6 and TRBJ2-5, with 13 positions matching TRBD2. Germline V gene lookup returns CDR1 SGHVS and CDR2 FNYEAQ. This CDR3 is 17 amino acids long. V shed 5 bases and J 4 bases; nucleotides not matched to a gene: 10. CDR3 loop: CASSTGLAGARGETQYF. In nucleotides, the CDR3 is TGTGCCAGCAGCACTGGACTAGCGGGGGCCAGAGGAGAGACCCAGTACTTC.

V gene TRBV7-2 combines with J gene TRBJ2-7; 10 nucleotides line up with TRBD2. The CDR3 is 17 amino acids. Germline CDR1 reads SGHTA; CDR2 reads FQGNSA. Losses at the gene ends were 4 bases for V and 0 bases for J; bases not matched to a gene: 9. CDR3 protein: CASSWGGLAEPSYEQYF. The DNA for the CDR3 is TGTGCCAGCAGCTGGGGTGGACTAGCGGAGCCCTCCTACGAGCAGTACTTC.

This sequence joins TRBV6-5 and TRBJ2-1; D is possibly TRBD1 or TRBD2 (5 bases each). CDR1 is MNHEY, CDR2 SVGAGI, per germline. The CDR3 is 14 amino acids. The ends were cut back, 8 bases at V and 0 bases at J, with 11 bases in the middle. CDR3 sequence: CASRAGSSYNEQFF. In DNA, the CDR3 is TGTGCCAGCCGGGCAGGGAGCTCCTACAATGAGCAGTTCTTC.

This chain links TRBV18 with TRBJ1-2; D gene ambiguous. Germline V lookup: CDR1 KGHSH, CDR2 LQKENI. V lost 3 bases to trimming and J lost 5 bases, with 16 bases between them. The CDR3 runs 15 residues. The DNA for the CDR3 is TGTGCCAGCTCACCGGAGGTCACTCCCGGTTATGGCTACACCTTC. It is translated as CASSPEVTPGYGYTF.

The gene calls are TRBV6-1 and TRBJ1-1; D is ambiguous. The V gene lost 6 bases and the J gene lost 1 base, with 12 bases spanning the gap. CDR1 MNHNS and CDR2 SASEGT come from the germline V gene. The CDR3 covers 14 residues. CDR3 amino acids: CASREFPRNTEAFF. The CDR3, as DNA: TGTGCCAGCAGAGAGTTTCCCCGGAACACTGAAGCTTTCTTT.

The genes are TRBV7-9 and TRBJ1-1, with unresolved D. The V gene lost 3 bases and the J gene lost 0 bases, with 5 bases spanning the gap. Germline V gene data show CDR1 as SEHNR and CDR2 as FQNEAQ (reference sequence). This CDR3 is 13 amino acids long. The CDR3 bases are TGTGCCAGCAGCTTTAGTATGAACACTGAAGCTTTCTTT. Protein product: CASSFSMNTEAFF. Supplemented by reference TRBV7-9 and TRBJ1-1, the full variable domain reads DTGVSQNPRHKITKRGQNVTFRCDPISEHNRLYWYRQTLGQGPEFLTYFQNEAQLEKSRLLSDRFSAERPKGSFSTLEIQRTEQGDSAMYLCASSFSMNTEAFFGQGTRLTVV.

About this clone itself: At one end the junction does not follow the germline gene, possibly because of a read error. The chain carries TRBV10-1 and TRBJ2-1; TRBD2 aligns across 9 bases. The CDR3 loop spans 15 amino acids. Germline-derived CDR1 and CDR2 are WNHNN and SYGVQD (reference sequence). CDR3 amino acids: CASSRVAGADNGQFF. In DNA form, the CDR3 reads TGCGCCAGCAGTCGAGTAGCGGGAGCTGACAATGGGCAGTTCTTC.

The V gene is TRBV4-2, the J gene TRBJ2-3, with D maybe TRBD2 (5 bases). Germline loops: CDR1 LGHNA, CDR2 YNFKEQ. This CDR3 has 15 residues. V lost 1 base to trimming and J lost 2 bases, with 10 bases between them. CDR3 nucleotides: TGTGCCAGCAGCCAAGCGGAGCGGAACACAGATACGCAGTATTTT. This encodes CASSQAERNTDTQYF.